A single sample gave rise to the 21 T cell receptor beta chains below, sequenced in a study of T-cell reconstitution after alpha-beta-depleted transplantation in children. The authors prepared the TCRbeta library with unique molecular identifiers. A single record per CDR3 protein comes from TCRdb applying MiXCR to the PCR reads. This sample carries about 290,000 distinct CDR3 sequences, 10% of them seen once, and the ten largest clones take 7.5%. This specimen consisted of PBMCs, obtained before TCRalphabeta/CD19-depleted stem cell transplant. The origin of the receptors is a boy less than two years old with acute myeloid leukemia, due to receive a stem cell transplant.

The rearrangement joins TRBV25-1 to TRBJ1-5; D ambiguous. V lost 3 bases to trimming and J lost 1 base, with 7 bases between them. The CDR3 totals 14 residues. Germline V CDR1 and CDR2: MGHDK, SYGVNS. The DNA of the CDR3 is TGTGCCAGCAGTGAGGCACGGAGCAATCAGCCCCAGCATTTT. Encoded protein: CASSEARSNQPQHF. Drawing the rest from reference TRBV25-1 and TRBJ1-5, the complete variable domain is EADIYQTPRYLVIGTGKKITLECSQTMGHDKMYWYQQDPGMELHLIHYSYGVNSTEKGDLSSESTVSRIRTEHFPLTLESARPSHTSQYLCASSEARSNQPQHFGDGTRLSIL.

The chain carries TRBV4-3 and TRBJ2-5; 10 bases map to TRBD2. The V gene end was trimmed by 6 bases and the J gene end by 3 bases; junction bases not matched to a gene: 7. Looked up from germline, CDR1 is LGHNA and CDR2 is YSLEER. The CDR3 totals 15 residues. The CDR3 loop is CASSTWTSGEETQYF. The CDR3 bases are TGCGCCAGCAGTACCTGGACTAGCGGTGAAGAGACCCAGTACTTC.

The chain has TRBV4-3 and TRBJ1-6; D might be TRBD1 (5 bases). Germline CDR1 reads LGHNA; CDR2 reads YSLEER. V was cut by 3 bases and J by 15 bases, with 21 bases left in between. The CDR3 consists of 15 residues. The CDR3 DNA follows: TGCGCCAGCAGCCATTCCGGGACTGCCGGCCCTCTCCTCCACTTT. Encoded protein: CASSHSGTAGPLLHF.

This clonotype was seen ten or more times. The chain uses TRBV6-1 and TRBJ1-5; D remains ambiguous. Germline CDR1 is MNHNS and CDR2 is SASEGT. The CDR3 has 13 residues. V shed 3 bases and J shed 5 bases, with 8 bases lying between them. The CDR3 protein is CASSDSYYQPQHF. The CDR3 region has the DNA TGTGCCAGCAGTGACAGCTACTATCAGCCCCAGCATTTT.

Ten or more counts support this clonotype. V usage is TRBV29-1 and J usage is TRBJ2-7; D is uncertain. Germline CDR1 is SQVTM and CDR2 is ANQGSEA. The V and J ends lost 0 bases and 3 bases respectively, with 9 bases between them. This CDR3 spans 13 amino acids. The CDR3 sequence: CSVEDREGYEQYF. For the CDR3, the DNA is TGCAGCGTTGAAGATAGGGAAGGCTACGAGCAGTACTTC.

The V gene is TRBV20-1, the J gene TRBJ2-1; the D is unclear. V lost 4 bases and J lost 7, with 11 bases in between. Germline V gene lookup returns CDR1 DFQATT and CDR2 SNEGSKA (reference sequence). The CDR3 consists of 12 residues. The DNA for the CDR3 is TGCAGTGCTACCTTTCCTGAGAATGAGCAGTTCTTC. It codes for CSATFPENEQFF.

This clonotype was observed many times. This chain joins TRBV5-1 and TRBJ2-7; 9 bases match TRBD1. Germline trimming cut 5 bases from V and 3 bases from J; bases unmatched to any gene: 12. The CDR3 extends over 16 amino acids. Germline assignment: CDR1 SGHRS and CDR2 YFSETQ. CDR3: CASRSTGGRSYYEQYF. The CDR3 DNA reads as TGCGCCAGCAGGAGCACAGGGGGCAGAAGTTACTACGAGCAGTACTTC.

This clonotype was found many times. The chain employs TRBV7-2 and TRBJ2-7; 11 bases are shared with TRBD1. J lost 5 bases, V lost 5 bases, and 8 bases had no gene match. The CDR3 has 15 residues. CDR1 is SGHTA, CDR2 FQGNSA, per germline. CDR3 residues: CASSNPGTGGHEQYF. CDR3 coding DNA: TGTGCCAGCAGCAACCCCGGGACAGGGGGGCACGAGCAGTACTTC.

At least ten counts were recorded for this clonotype. This chain joins TRBV5-4 and TRBJ2-5; possibly TRBD2 for D (5 bases). Germline assignment: CDR1 SGHNT and CDR2 YYREEE (reference sequence). Trimming removed 2 bases at V and 1 base at J, with 9 bases between. The CDR3 totals 14 residues. This chain's CDR3 is CASSLSLAQETQYF. In DNA, the CDR3 is TGTGCCAGCAGCTTAAGCCTAGCCCAAGAGACCCAGTACTTC. The variable domain in full, completed from reference TRBV5-4 and TRBJ2-5, reads ETGVTQSPTHLIKTRGQQVTLRCSSQSGHNTVSWYQQALGQGPQFIFQYYREEENGRGNFPPRFSGLQFPNYSSELNVNALELDDSALYLCASSLSLAQETQYFGPGTRLLVL.

Ten or more counts support this clonotype. This chain uses TRBV6-1 with TRBJ2-7; D is tentatively TRBD1 or TRBD2 (5 bases each). The V end lost 5 bases, the J end lost 4 bases, and 18 bases lay between the germline ends. This CDR3 is 15 amino acids long. In germline, CDR1 is MNHNS, CDR2 SASEGT. The CDR3 bases are TGTGCCAGCAGTCAATTTATGAGGGGTTCGTACGAGCAGTACTTC. It translates to CASSQFMRGSYEQYF.

In its sample, this clonotype was seen many times. The chain recombines TRBV29-1 with TRBJ2-7; D might be TRBD2 (6 bases). The V gene lost 3 bases and the J gene lost 0 bases, with 21 bases spanning the gap. Germline V gives CDR1 SQVTM, CDR2 ANQGSEA. The CDR3 runs to 17 residues. The CDR3, as DNA: TGCAGCGTTGAGCCCGAAGGGGCTAGCGTAAGCTCCTACGAGCAGTACTTC. Translated, it gives CSVEPEGASVSSYEQYF.

In its sample, this clonotype was seen many times. V and J are TRBV9 and TRBJ2-3; 9 bases are a match to TRBD2. The CDR3 has 16 residues. The junction had 13 bases not matched to a gene; V was cut back by 4 bases and J by 7 bases. Germline values: CDR1 SGDLS, CDR2 YYNGEE. The CDR3 loop is CASSPEGSGGRNTQYF. CDR3 DNA: TGTGCCAGCAGCCCCGAAGGTAGCGGGGGAAGAAATACGCAGTATTTT.

The chain links TRBV7-2 to TRBJ2-2; D perhaps matches TRBD1 (5 bases). CDR1 is SGHTA, CDR2 FQGNSA, per germline. CDR3 size: 17 residues. The V end lost 5 bases, the J end lost 1 base, and 17 bases lay between the germline ends. The CDR3, as DNA: TGTGCCAGCAGCCAGACCCCAGGGTTCGGGAACACCGGGGAGCTGTTTTTT. This gives the protein CASSQTPGFGNTGELFF. Combining the CDR3 with reference TRBV7-2 and TRBJ2-2 gives the whole variable domain GAGVSQSPSNKVTEKGKDVELRCDPISGHTALYWYRQSLGQGLEFLIYFQGNSAPDKSGLPSDRFSAERTGGSVSTLTIQRTQQEDSAVYLCASSQTPGFGNTGELFFGEGSRLTVL.

This clonotype showed up many times. V and J are TRBV6-2 or TRBV6-3 and TRBJ2-7; D is unresolved. Germline assignment: CDR1 MNHEY and CDR2 SVGEGT. Trimming shortened V by 6 bases and J by 0 bases, and 12 bases separated the two germline ends. The CDR3 runs to 14 residues. Here the CDR3 reads CASRRLISSYEQYF. In DNA, the CDR3 is TGTGCCAGCAGAAGACTTATAAGCTCCTACGAGCAGTACTTC.

This clonotype was seen ten or more times. V gene TRBV5-6 combines with J gene TRBJ1-1, with D unresolved. Trimming took 0 bases from V and 3 from J, leaving 6 bases between them. The CDR3 is 13 amino acids. Germline assignment: CDR1 SGHDT and CDR2 YYEEEE. CDR3 DNA: TGTGCCAGCAGCTTGGCTTGGTACACTGAAGCTTTCTTT. Residues: CASSLAWYTEAFF.

This clonotype was seen repeatedly, ten times or more. The V and J genes are TRBV28 and TRBJ1-5; D is undetermined. The CDR3 runs 14 residues. V dropped 2 bases and J dropped 13 bases, with 18 bases sitting between them. Germline lookup yields CDR1 MDHEN and CDR2 SYDVKM. CDR3 sequence: CASSLKVRTVRQHF. The CDR3 DNA reads TGTGCCAGCAGTTTAAAGGTTCGTACAGTGCGACAGCATTTT. Full variable domain (remainder filled in from reference TRBV28 and TRBJ1-5): DVKVTQSSRYLVKRTGEKVFLECVQDMDHENMFWYRQDPGLGLRLIYFSYDVKMKEKGDIPEGYSVSREKKERFSLILESASTNQTSMYLCASSLKVRTVRQHFGDGTRLSIL.

CDR3 DNA sequence: TGTGCCAGCAGTATCCGGGACAGGTATAGGAACGAGCAGTACTTC. This encodes CASSIRDRYRNEQYF. The rearrangement joins TRBV2 to TRBJ2-7; 8 positions agree with TRBD1. CDR3 length: 15 residues. Trimming took 5 bases from V and 5 from J; bases not matched to a gene: 11. CDR1 and CDR2 from the germline V gene are SNHLY and FYNNEI.

This chain uses TRBV5-4 with TRBJ2-3, with 8 bases fitting TRBD2. The V gene end was trimmed by 1 base and the J gene end by 8 bases; junction bases not matched to a gene: 6. The CDR3 runs 14 residues. Germline V CDR1 and CDR2: SGHNT, YYREEE (reference sequence). The chain's CDR3 is CASSLREGHATQYF. CDR3 DNA: TGTGCCAGCAGCTTGCGGGAGGGCCACGCTACGCAGTATTTT. Combining the CDR3 with reference TRBV5-4 and TRBJ2-3 gives the whole variable domain ETGVTQSPTHLIKTRGQQVTLRCSSQSGHNTVSWYQQALGQGPQFIFQYYREEENGRGNFPPRFSGLQFPNYSSELNVNALELDDSALYLCASSLREGHATQYFGPGTRLTVL.

This clonotype appeared many times. The chain joins TRBV5-1 to TRBJ2-7; D is unresolved. Germline V CDR1 and CDR2: SGHRS, YFSETQ. Trimming left V 0 bases short and J 6 bases short, with 7 bases between. There are 12 residues in the CDR3. CDR3 sequence: CASSLVPGEQYF. Written as DNA, the CDR3 is TGCGCCAGCAGCTTGGTGCCGGGCGAGCAGTACTTC.

This clonotype appeared many times. This rearrangement joins TRBV20-1 to TRBJ2-2; 7 bases are a match to TRBD2. CDR1 is DFQATT and CDR2 is SNEGSKA in the germline V gene (reference sequence). The CDR3 length is 12 residues. V shed 3 bases and J 7 bases; nucleotides not matched to a gene: 2. The CDR3 is CSARRDYGELFF. DNA for the CDR3: TGCAGTGCTAGGCGGGACTACGGGGAGCTGTTTTTT.

This clonotype was seen a handful of times. This chain links TRBV19 with TRBJ2-5; 8 positions match TRBD2. CDR1 and CDR2 (germline): LNHDA, SQIVND (reference sequence). The junction had 11 bases not matched to a gene; V was cut back by 6 bases and J by 5 bases. CDR3 length: 15 residues. This CDR3 is CASSQISGGLETQYF. CDR3 bases: TGTGCCAGTAGCCAGATATCGGGAGGGTTGGAGACCCAGTACTTC. Together with reference TRBV19 and TRBJ2-5, the CDR3 gives the full variable domain: DGGITQSPKYLFRKEGQNVTLSCEQNLNHDAMYWYRQDPGQGLRLIYYSQIVNDFQKGDIAEGYSVSREKKESFPLTVTSAQKNPTAFYLCASSQISGGLETQYFGPGTRLLVL.